This entry features one TCR beta chain sequence. The data stem from a study of T cells in Graves' hyperthyroidism and ophthalmopathy. About the study: The blood sample was taken at first diagnosis, before treatment began.

There were TCR beta CDR3 regions amplified from RNA transcripts. Using the HTBI primer set, a first-round RT-PCR was run on the TCR CDR3. TCRdb reanalysed the multiplex PCR reads using MiXCR and keeps one entry per CDR3 protein. There are nearly 600,000 distinct CDR3 sequences in the sample; approximately 15% occur only once, and 7% to 9% lies in the top ten. CDR1 is MNHEY, CDR2 SMNVEV, per germline (reference sequence). V was shortened by 2 bases and J by 10 bases, with 12 bases between the two germline ends. The CDR3 runs 14 residues. An approximately 10 ml volume of fresh peripheral blood provided the PBMCs.

This TCR came from a woman between 18 and 29 years old with Graves' ophthalmopathy. The material sequenced was blood. The chain employs TRBV27 and TRBJ1-6, with TRBD1 as a possible D gene (6 bases). The CDR3 DNA reads TGTGCCAGCAGTTTAGTGGGGGGCCACTCACCCCTCCACTTT. Amino acid sequence: CASSLVGGHSPLHF.